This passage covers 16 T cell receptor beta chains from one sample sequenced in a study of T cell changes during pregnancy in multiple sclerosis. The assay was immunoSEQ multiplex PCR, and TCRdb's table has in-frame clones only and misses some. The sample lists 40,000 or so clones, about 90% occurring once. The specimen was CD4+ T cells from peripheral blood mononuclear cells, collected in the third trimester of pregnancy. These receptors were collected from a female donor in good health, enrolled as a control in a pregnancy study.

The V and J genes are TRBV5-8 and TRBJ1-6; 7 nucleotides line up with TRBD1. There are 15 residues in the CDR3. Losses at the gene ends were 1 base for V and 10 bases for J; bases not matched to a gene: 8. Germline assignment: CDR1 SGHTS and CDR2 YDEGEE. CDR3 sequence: CASSLLAGGQSPLHF. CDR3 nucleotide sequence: TGTGCCAGCAGCTTGTTGGCAGGGGGTCAGTCACCCCTCCACTTT.

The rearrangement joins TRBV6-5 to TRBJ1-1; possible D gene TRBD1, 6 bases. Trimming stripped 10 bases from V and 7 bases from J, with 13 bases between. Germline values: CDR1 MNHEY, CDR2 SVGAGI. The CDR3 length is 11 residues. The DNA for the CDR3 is TGTGCCACCAGGATAGGGGGTGAAGCTTTCTTT. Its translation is CATRIGGEAFF.

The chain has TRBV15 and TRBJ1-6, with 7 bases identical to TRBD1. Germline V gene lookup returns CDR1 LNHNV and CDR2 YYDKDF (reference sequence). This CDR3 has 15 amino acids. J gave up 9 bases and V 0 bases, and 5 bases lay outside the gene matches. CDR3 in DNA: TGTGCCACCAGCAGAGATAGACAGGGTGCTTCACCCCTCCACTTT. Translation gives CATSRDRQGASPLHF.

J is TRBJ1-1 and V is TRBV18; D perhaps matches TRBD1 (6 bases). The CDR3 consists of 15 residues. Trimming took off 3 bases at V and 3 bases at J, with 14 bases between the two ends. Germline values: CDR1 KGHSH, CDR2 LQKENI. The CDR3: CASSPNRVSDTEAFF. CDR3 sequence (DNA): TGTGCCAGCTCACCGAACAGGGTCAGTGACACTGAAGCTTTCTTT.

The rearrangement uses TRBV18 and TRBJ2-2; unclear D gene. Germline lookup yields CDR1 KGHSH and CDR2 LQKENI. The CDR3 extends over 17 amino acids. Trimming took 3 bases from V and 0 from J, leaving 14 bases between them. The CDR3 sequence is CASSPPHGSANTGELFF. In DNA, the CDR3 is TGTGCCAGCTCACCTCCCCACGGGTCAGCGAACACCGGGGAGCTGTTTTTT.

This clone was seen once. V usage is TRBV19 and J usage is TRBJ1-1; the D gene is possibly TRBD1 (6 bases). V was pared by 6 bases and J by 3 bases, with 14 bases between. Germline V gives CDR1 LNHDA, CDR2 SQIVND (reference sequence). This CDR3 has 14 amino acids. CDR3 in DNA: TGTGCCAGTAGAAGAAGAGGGGGGGACACTGAAGCTTTCTTT. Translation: CASRRRGGDTEAFF.

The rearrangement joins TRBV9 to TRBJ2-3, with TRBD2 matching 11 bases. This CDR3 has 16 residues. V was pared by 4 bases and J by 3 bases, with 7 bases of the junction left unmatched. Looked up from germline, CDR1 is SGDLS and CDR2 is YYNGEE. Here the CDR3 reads CASSPRLAGKTDTQYF. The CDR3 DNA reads TGTGCCAGCAGCCCCCGACTAGCGGGAAAAACAGATACGCAGTATTTT.

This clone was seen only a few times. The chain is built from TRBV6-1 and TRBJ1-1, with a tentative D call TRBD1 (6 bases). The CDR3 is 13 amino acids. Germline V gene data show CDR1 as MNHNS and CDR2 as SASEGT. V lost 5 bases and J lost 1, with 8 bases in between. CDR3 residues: CASSQQGNTEAFF. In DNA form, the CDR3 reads TGTGCCAGCAGTCAACAGGGGAACACTGAAGCTTTCTTT.

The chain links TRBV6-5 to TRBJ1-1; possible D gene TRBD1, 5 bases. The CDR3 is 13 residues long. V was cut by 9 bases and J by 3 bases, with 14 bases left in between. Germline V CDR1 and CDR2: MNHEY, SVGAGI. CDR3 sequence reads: CASRRGPDTEAFF. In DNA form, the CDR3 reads TGTGCCAGTCGGAGGGGCCCCGACACTGAAGCTTTCTTT.

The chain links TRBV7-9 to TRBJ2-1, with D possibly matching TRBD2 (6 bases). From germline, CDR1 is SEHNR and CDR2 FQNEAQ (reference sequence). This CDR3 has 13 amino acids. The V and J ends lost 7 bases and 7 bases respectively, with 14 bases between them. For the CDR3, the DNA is TGTGCCAGCACCCTTTCCGGGAGTAATGAGCAGTTCTTC. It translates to CASTLSGSNEQFF.

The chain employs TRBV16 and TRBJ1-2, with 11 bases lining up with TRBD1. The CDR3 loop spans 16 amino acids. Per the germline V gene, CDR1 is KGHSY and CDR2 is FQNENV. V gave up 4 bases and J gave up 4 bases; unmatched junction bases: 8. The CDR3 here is CASSLSGTGGPYGYTF. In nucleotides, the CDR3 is TGTGCCAGCAGCCTTTCCGGGACAGGGGGTCCCTATGGCTACACCTTC. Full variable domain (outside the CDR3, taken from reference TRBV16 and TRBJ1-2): GEEVAQTPKHLVRGEGQKAKLYCAPIKGHSYVFWYQQVLKNEFKFLISFQNENVFDETGMPKERFSAKCLPNSPCSLEIQATKLEDSAVYFCASSLSGTGGPYGYTFGSGTRLTVV.

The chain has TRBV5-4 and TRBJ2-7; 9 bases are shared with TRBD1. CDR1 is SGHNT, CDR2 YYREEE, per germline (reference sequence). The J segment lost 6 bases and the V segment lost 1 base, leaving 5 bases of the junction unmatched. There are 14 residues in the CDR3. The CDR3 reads CASSLTGGRSEQYF. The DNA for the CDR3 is TGTGCCAGCAGCTTGACAGGGGGCCGGAGCGAGCAGTACTTC.

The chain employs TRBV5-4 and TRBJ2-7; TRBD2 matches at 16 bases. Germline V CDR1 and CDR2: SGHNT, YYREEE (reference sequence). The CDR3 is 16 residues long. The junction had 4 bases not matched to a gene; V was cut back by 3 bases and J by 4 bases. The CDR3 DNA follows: TGTGCCAGCAGCTCCCTGGGACTAGCGGGAGGGTACGAGCAGTACTTC. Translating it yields CASSSLGLAGGYEQYF.

CDR3 residues: CASSPRSWGGPDTQYF. DNA for the CDR3: TGTGCCAGCAGCCCCCGCTCTTGGGGGGGGCCAGATACGCAGTATTTT. This chain links TRBV9 with TRBJ2-3, with D possibly being TRBD2 (7 bases). Germline values: CDR1 SGDLS, CDR2 YYNGEE. This CDR3 comprises 16 residues. V lost 4 bases and J 4 bases, leaving 19 bases between the germline ends.

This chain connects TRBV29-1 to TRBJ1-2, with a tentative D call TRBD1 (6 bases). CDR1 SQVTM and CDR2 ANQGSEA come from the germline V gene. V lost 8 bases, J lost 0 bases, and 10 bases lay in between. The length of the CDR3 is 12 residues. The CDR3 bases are TGCAGCATTTACAGGGCTAACTATGGCTACACCTTC. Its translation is CSIYRANYGYTF.

CDR3 region: CATSSRGRETDTQYF. Written as DNA, the CDR3 is TGTGCCACCAGCAGTCGAGGCAGAGAAACAGATACGCAGTATTTT. The V call is TRBV15, the J call TRBJ2-3; no clear D. Trimming took 3 bases from V and 3 from J, leaving 13 bases between them. The CDR3 contains 15 residues. Germline V gene sequence: CDR1 LNHNV, CDR2 YYDKDF (reference sequence).